What follows are 29 T cell receptor beta chains derived from one specimen sequenced in a study of HIV-infected children after antiretroviral therapy interruption. RNA-based 3' RACE libraries used unique molecular identifiers. TCRdb re-derived calls from the 3' RACE reads in MiXCR, one entry per CDR3 protein. Seen here are about 83,000 distinct CDR3 sequences, about 6.3% observed once, and the top ten hold about 1.1%. Specified treatment: PENTA 11 planned treatment interruption arm or continuous ART arm. The sample here was CD45RA+ CD4+ T cells from PBMCs, pooled from several time points, taken from a donor given antiretroviral therapy, either interrupted or continuous. Subset: naive CD4+ CD45RA+ CD45RO- T cells. These receptors were collected from a pool of human donors with HIV.

This clonotype was seen ten or more times. The rearrangement links TRBV6-1 to TRBJ2-3, with D hard to call. The CDR3 consists of 16 residues. Germline V gene sequence: CDR1 MNHNS, CDR2 SASEGT. With 5 bases removed from V and 1 base from J, the gap between germline ends came to 16 bases. The CDR3 DNA is TGTGCCAGCAGTAGAGGACGTCGCGGTGGCACAGATACGCAGTATTTT. It specifies CASSRGRRGGTDTQYF.

This clonotype is categorized as medium-sized. This chain links TRBV12-3 or TRBV12-4 with TRBJ2-3; TRBD2 aligns across 13 bases. This CDR3 contains 18 residues. V was pared by 6 bases and J by 0 bases, with 9 bases of the junction left unmatched. The CDR3 region is CASRPRLAGGTSTDTQYF. Here the CDR3 DNA reads TGTGCCAGCAGACCCCGACTAGCGGGGGGCACTAGCACAGATACGCAGTATTTT.

This clonotype occurred many times. V is TRBV7-6 and J is TRBJ2-3, with 14 bases matching TRBD2. V dropped 5 bases and J dropped 4; count of bases not matched to a gene: 5. Germline CDR1 SGHVS, CDR2 FNYEAQ. The CDR3 totals 16 residues. The CDR3 coding sequence is TGTGCCAGCAGCCTGGGACTAGCGGGAGCACCAGATACGCAGTATTTT. Its translation is CASSLGLAGAPDTQYF. The variable domain in full, completed from reference TRBV7-6 and TRBJ2-3, reads GAGVSQSPRYKVTKRGQDVALRCDPISGHVSLYWYRQALGQGPEFLTYFNYEAQQDKSGLPNDRFSAERPEGSISTLTIQRTEQRDSAMYRCASSLGLAGAPDTQYFGPGTRLTVL.

The V and J genes are TRBV21-1 and TRBJ2-4; TRBD1 is the table's D call and was not checked against the DNA. TRBV21-1 corresponds to a pseudogene. CDR3 size: 18 residues. CDR3 nucleotide sequence: TGTGCCATCATCTGGCAGGGGGCCTTTAGCTTAGCCAAAAACATTCAGTACTTC. Encoded protein: CAIIWQGAFSLAKNIQYF.

Comments on this clonotype: The junction departs from germline at one end; a sequencing error may be responsible. The chain is built from TRBV12-3 or TRBV12-4 and TRBJ1-2; TRBD1 matches 7 bases. CDR3 size: 14 residues. CDR3 nucleotides: TGTGCCACCAGTGACCCCGGGACAGACTATGGCTACACCTTC. Amino acids: CATSDPGTDYGYTF.

There are many counts of this clonotype. V is TRBV6-1 and J is TRBJ1-6, with no clear D. The V end lost 7 bases, the J end lost 5 bases, and 15 bases lay between the germline ends. The germline gives CDR1 MNHNS, CDR2 SASEGT. The CDR3 is 15 amino acids. The CDR3 spells CASIPTMGHNSPLHF. The CDR3 DNA sequence: TGTGCCAGCATTCCAACGATGGGCCATAATTCACCCCTCCACTTT.

At least ten counts were recorded for this clonotype. The chain recombines TRBV5-1 with TRBJ2-3; TRBD2 agrees at 12 bases. V trimming: 3 bases; J trimming: 0 bases; junction bases outside the gene matches: 5. Looked up from germline, CDR1 is SGHRS and CDR2 is YFSETQ. CDR3 length equals 17 residues. CDR3: CASSSPSGGVSTDTQYF. CDR3 bases: TGCGCCAGCAGCTCTCCTAGCGGGGGGGTTAGCACAGATACGCAGTATTTT.

This chain joins TRBV19 and TRBJ1-5; no reliable D call. V was shortened by 5 bases and J by 3 bases, with 14 bases between the two germline ends. CDR3 length equals 15 residues. Germline CDR1 LNHDA, CDR2 SQIVND (reference sequence). CDR3 bases: TGTGCCAGTAGTCCCGCTTGGCGTGACAATCAGCCCCAGCATTTT. It translates to CASSPAWRDNQPQHF. The full variable domain, its missing parts supplied by reference TRBV19 and TRBJ1-5, is DGGITQSPKYLFRKEGQNVTLSCEQNLNHDAMYWYRQDPGQGLRLIYYSQIVNDFQKGDIAEGYSVSREKKESFPLTVTSAQKNPTAFYLCASSPAWRDNQPQHFGDGTRLSIL.

This clonotype has ten or more counts. The V call is TRBV19, the J call TRBJ1-2, with D perhaps matching TRBD1 (5 bases). CDR1 and CDR2 from the germline V gene are LNHDA and SQIVND (reference sequence). V lost 1 base and J lost 4, with 10 bases in between. The CDR3 sequence is 14 residues long. The CDR3 DNA is TGTGCCAGTAGTATAGGAAGGGACGGCTATGGCTACACCTTC. This gives the protein CASSIGRDGYGYTF.

The table lists this clonotype with many counts. The chain is built from TRBV6-1 and TRBJ1-2; the D gene is possibly TRBD1 (5 bases). CDR3 length equals 15 residues. Trimming took 0 bases from V and 4 from J, leaving 12 bases between them. CDR1 MNHNS and CDR2 SASEGT come from the germline V gene. The CDR3 DNA reads TGTGCCAGCAGTGAAGCATCCGGGGCCGGCTATGGCTACACCTTC. Encoded protein: CASSEASGAGYGYTF.

In its sample, this clonotype was seen many times. V usage is TRBV25-1 and J usage is TRBJ2-3; unclear D gene. The CDR3 has 12 residues. The V and J ends lost 3 bases and 5 bases respectively, with 6 bases between them. Germline loops: CDR1 MGHDK, CDR2 SYGVNS. The CDR3 DNA reads TGTGCCAGCAGTGACTTCCGAGATACGCAGTATTTT. This encodes CASSDFRDTQYF.

This clonotype was found many times. The rearrangement joins TRBV28 to TRBJ2-3, with D possibly matching TRBD2 (7 bases). Germline V CDR1 and CDR2: MDHEN, SYDVKM. This CDR3 spans 19 amino acids. Trimming removed 3 bases at V and 2 bases at J, with 24 bases between. The CDR3 nucleotides are TGTGCCAGCAGTTTCCAAACCCGAAGAGGGGGGAGGGCCACAGATACGCAGTATTTT. Its protein is CASSFQTRRGGRATDTQYF.

The rearrangement joins TRBV6-5 to TRBJ2-2; 7 bases are a match to TRBD1. The CDR3 is 16 amino acids. Trimming at V came to 2 bases and at J to 0 bases, leaving 3 bases not matched to a gene. Germline V lookup: CDR1 MNHEY, CDR2 SVGAGI. The CDR3 region has the DNA TGTGCCAGCAGTTACGTAGGGACAGCGAACACCGGGGAGCTGTTTTTT. This sequence encodes CASSYVGTANTGELFF.

The chain links TRBV25-1 to TRBJ2-3, with a tentative D call TRBD2 (6 bases). This CDR3 is 14 amino acids long. Trimming removed 6 bases from V and 5 bases from J, with 15 bases in between. Per the germline V gene, CDR1 is MGHDK and CDR2 is SYGVNS. Written as DNA, the CDR3 is TGTGCCAGCAGACCATCGGGAGCTCGAGATACGCAGTATTTT. This sequence encodes CASRPSGARDTQYF.

This chain uses TRBV7-3 with TRBJ1-6; the D is unclear. CDR3 size: 16 residues. V lost 1 base and J lost 8, with 15 bases in between. CDR1 is SGHTA, CDR2 FQGTGA, per germline. CDR3: CASSLKLSELDSPLHF. The CDR3 region has the DNA TGTGCCAGCAGCTTAAAGTTATCAGAGTTGGATTCACCCCTCCACTTT.

Only a few counts were recorded for this clonotype. The genes are TRBV7-8 and TRBJ2-3; 7 nucleotides align to TRBD1. Germline values: CDR1 SGHVS, CDR2 FQNEAQ. V was pared by 2 bases and J by 7 bases, with 15 bases of the junction left unmatched. This CDR3 has 17 amino acids. CDR3 in amino acids: CASSLSSRDSGSHTQYF. CDR3 DNA sequence: TGTGCCAGCAGCTTATCTTCCCGGGACAGTGGGAGCCATACGCAGTATTTT. Based on the CDR3 plus reference TRBV7-8 and TRBJ2-3, the full variable domain is GAGVSQSPRYKVAKRGQDVALRCDPISGHVSLFWYQQALGQGPEFLTYFQNEAQLDKSGLPSDRFFAERPEGSVSTLKIQRTQQEDSAVYLCASSLSSRDSGSHTQYFGPGTRLTVL.

This clonotype occurred many times. This chain uses TRBV5-1 with TRBJ2-3; no reliable D call. Trimming cost V 0 bases and J 4 bases, with 12 bases left between them. The CDR3 has 15 amino acids. CDR1 is SGHRS, CDR2 YFSETQ, per germline. The CDR3 DNA sequence: TGCGCCAGCAGCTTGGCCCATCAGCTACCAGATACGCAGTATTTT. Protein sequence: CASSLAHQLPDTQYF.

This clonotype was seen at least ten times. The rearrangement uses TRBV12-5 and TRBJ2-7, with no clear D. The CDR3 totals 11 residues. With 1 base removed from V and 7 bases from J, the gap between germline ends came to 5 bases. The germline gives CDR1 LGHNT, CDR2 FRNRAP. CDR3 in amino acids: CASGLAGEQYF. CDR3 in DNA: TGTGCTAGTGGTTTGGCCGGGGAGCAGTACTTC.

This clonotype has only a few counts. The chain recombines TRBV13 with TRBJ1-4, with 10 bases matching TRBD1. Looked up from germline, CDR1 is PRHDT and CDR2 is FYEKMQ (reference sequence). With 5 bases clipped from V and 7 bases from J, the junction kept 10 bases outside the gene matches. The CDR3 totals 16 residues. The CDR3 loop reads CASSIRQGAGIEKLFF. CDR3 bases: TGTGCCAGCAGCATTCGACAGGGGGCGGGGATTGAAAAACTGTTTTTT.

This clonotype was seen repeatedly, ten times or more. V usage is TRBV12-3 or TRBV12-4 and J usage is TRBJ1-2, with 7 bases aligning to TRBD1. V dropped 1 base and J dropped 11; count of bases not matched to a gene: 16. The CDR3 contains 16 residues. CDR3 coding DNA: TGTGCCAGCAGTTTAGGACAGGGAGTGGTTTATGCTTGGTACACCTTC. Protein: CASSLGQGVVYAWYTF.

This clonotype was seen repeatedly, ten times or more. The chain uses TRBV12-3 or TRBV12-4 and TRBJ2-2, with a possible D match to TRBD1 (5 bases). The ends were cut back, 3 bases at V and 2 bases at J, with 10 bases in the middle. The CDR3 spans 15 residues. The CDR3 DNA reads TGTGCCAGCAGTTTTCCAGGGATCAACACCGGGGAGCTGTTTTTT. Its protein is CASSFPGINTGELFF.

The table lists this clonotype with many counts. The chain employs TRBV6-6 and TRBJ1-4; D may be TRBD1 (5 bases). Per the germline V gene, CDR1 is MNHNY and CDR2 is SVGAGI (reference sequence). V gave up 2 bases and J gave up 14 bases, with 15 bases separating them. This CDR3 is 13 amino acids long. CDR3 coding DNA: TGTGCCAGCAGTTACGGGGGAGACCCCTATCTGTTTTTT. Its translation is CASSYGGDPYLFF.

This clonotype has a handful of counts. The chain is built from TRBV20-1 and TRBJ2-7; D gene ambiguous. This CDR3 comprises 17 residues. V dropped 1 base and J dropped 4 bases, with 23 bases sitting between them. Germline V lookup: CDR1 DFQATT, CDR2 SNEGSKA (reference sequence). CDR3: CSARVGSIWEGFYEQYF. The CDR3 nucleotides read TGCAGTGCTAGAGTGGGGTCTATCTGGGAAGGATTTTACGAGCAGTACTTC.

This clonotype appeared a few times. The chain recombines TRBV5-1 with TRBJ2-1; D is undetermined. There are 12 residues in the CDR3. Germline CDR1 SGHRS, CDR2 YFSETQ. V was trimmed by 2 bases and J by 1 base, leaving 1 base between them. The CDR3 bases are TGCGCCAGCAGCTTATCCTACAATGAGCAGTTCTTC. Residues: CASSLSYNEQFF.

A few counts support this clonotype. CDR3 DNA: TGCAGCGTTGAAGTCCCGGCGTTCGCTTACTACGAGCAGTACTTC. Translation gives CSVEVPAFAYYEQYF. The rearrangement joins TRBV29-1 to TRBJ2-7, with D unresolved. This CDR3 contains 15 residues. Between the trimmed V and J ends, which lost 1 base and 3 bases, there was a span of 16 bases. Germline values: CDR1 SQVTM, CDR2 ANQGSEA.

This clonotype was seen many times. The chain is built from TRBV7-9 and TRBJ1-1, with TRBD1 as a possible D gene (5 bases). The CDR3 is 16 residues long. The V and J ends lost 2 bases and 1 base respectively, with 14 bases between them. Germline CDR1 SEHNR, CDR2 FQNEAQ (reference sequence). The CDR3, as DNA: TGTGCCAGCAGCTTAAGGGGTGCGCTATCGAACACTGAAGCTTTCTTT. Translated, it gives CASSLRGALSNTEAFF.

V gene TRBV5-1 combines with J gene TRBJ2-7; 8 bases match TRBD1. The CDR3 spans 14 residues. With V trimmed by 7 bases and J by 0 bases, 6 bases remained unmatched. Germline V gene data show CDR1 as SGHRS and CDR2 as YFSETQ. The chain's CDR3 is CASRTGISSYEQYF. CDR3 nucleotide sequence: TGCGCCAGCCGGACAGGGATAAGCTCCTACGAGCAGTACTTC.

This clonotype was seen at least ten times. V and J are TRBV20-1 and TRBJ1-1; a weak D match, TRBD1 (6 bases). Germline V lookup: CDR1 DFQATT, CDR2 SNEGSKA (reference sequence). The CDR3 has 13 residues. Trimming took 8 bases from V and 1 from J, leaving 14 bases between them. CDR3 region: CSQKGGSNTEAFF. As DNA, the CDR3 is TGCAGTCAAAAAGGGGGGTCGAACACTGAAGCTTTCTTT.

A remark on this clonotype: Germline and junction disagree at one end, which may indicate a read error. V is TRBV7-4 and J is TRBJ2-5; 9 nucleotides align to TRBD1. Germline V gene data show CDR1 as SGHVT and CDR2 as SQSDAQ. The length of the CDR3 is 14 residues. The CDR3 protein is CASSHRDREDTQYF. CDR3 coding DNA: TGTGCCAGCAGCCACCGGGACAGGGAAGACACCCAGTACTTT.